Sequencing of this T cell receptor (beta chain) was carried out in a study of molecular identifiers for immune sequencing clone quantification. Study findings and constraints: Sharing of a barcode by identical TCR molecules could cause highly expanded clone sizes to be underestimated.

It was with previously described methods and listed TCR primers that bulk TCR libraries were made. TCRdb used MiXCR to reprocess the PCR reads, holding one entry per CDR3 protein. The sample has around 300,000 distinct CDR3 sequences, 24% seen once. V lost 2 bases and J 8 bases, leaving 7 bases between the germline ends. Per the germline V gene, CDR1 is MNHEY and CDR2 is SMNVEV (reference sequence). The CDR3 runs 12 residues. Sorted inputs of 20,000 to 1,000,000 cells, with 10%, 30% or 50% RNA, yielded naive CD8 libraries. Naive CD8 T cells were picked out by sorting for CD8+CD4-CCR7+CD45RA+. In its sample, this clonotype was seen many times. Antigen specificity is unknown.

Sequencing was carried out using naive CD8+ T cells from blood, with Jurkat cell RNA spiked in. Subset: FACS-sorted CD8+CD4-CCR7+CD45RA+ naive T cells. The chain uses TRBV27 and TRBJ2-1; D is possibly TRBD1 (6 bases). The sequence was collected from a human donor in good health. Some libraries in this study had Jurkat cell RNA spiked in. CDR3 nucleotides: TGTGCCAGCAGTTTAAACAGGGATGAGCAGTTCTTC. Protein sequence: CASSLNRDEQFF.